These T cell receptor beta chains were read from a single sample in a study of shared clonotypes between healthy human individuals. Sequencing was performed with immunoSEQ multiplex PCR; in TCRdb, only in-frame clones are kept and a portion is missing. The sample consists of about 2.1 million clones, 90% to 95% of them appearing once. Input material: naive CD8+ T cells from PBMCs. The receptors here all came from a young man in good health. Some clones in this sample may be carry-over from other donors' samples. Both conserved end residues are part of each CDR3. A D gene is named only where the DNA matches it firmly. Not all rows give a size; the values are once, few, many and, for expanded clones, a class.

j_gene: TRBJ2-1; v_gene: TRBV7-9; d_gene: NA; abundance: NA; CDR3nt: TGTGCCAGCAGCTTAACGGGGCGCCAGAATAACAATGAGCAGTTCTTC; CDR3aa: CASSLTGRQNNNEQFF
j_gene: TRBJ2-7; v_gene: TRBV11-2; d_gene: TRBD1; abundance: NA; CDR3nt: TGTGCCAGCAGTCATAAAGGGACAGCTCGGGAGCAGTACTTC; CDR3aa: CASSHKGTAREQYF
j_gene: TRBJ2-1; v_gene: TRBV6-5; d_gene: TRBD2; abundance: NA; CDR3nt: TGTGCCAGCAGTTACCTAGCGGGAGGGCCGGACAATGAGCAGTTCTTC; CDR3aa: CASSYLAGGPDNEQFF
j_gene: TRBJ2-5; v_gene: TRBV30; d_gene: NA; abundance: NA; CDR3nt: TGTGCCTGGAACCCAGGGTTCTTTCAAGAGACCCAGTACTTC; CDR3aa: CAWNPGFFQETQYF
j_gene: TRBJ2-1; v_gene: TRBV9; d_gene: NA; abundance: NA; CDR3nt: TGTGCCAGCAGCGTAGGCAGCCGGGACGAGGAGCAGTTCTTC; CDR3aa: CASSVGSRDEEQFF
j_gene: TRBJ1-1; v_gene: TRBV7-8; d_gene: NA; abundance: NA; CDR3nt: TGTGCCAGCAGCTTAGTCCAGGCGGGGAACACTGAAGCTTTCTTT; CDR3aa: CASSLVQAGNTEAFF
j_gene: TRBJ1-1; v_gene: TRBV5-1; d_gene: NA; abundance: NA; CDR3nt: TGCGCCAGCAGCCACAGGAAGAACACTGAAGCTTTCTTT; CDR3aa: CASSHRKNTEAFF
j_gene: TRBJ2-7; v_gene: TRBV4-3; d_gene: TRBD2; abundance: NA; CDR3nt: TGCGCCAGCAGCCAAGTCCTAGCGGGAGAAAGCGAGCAGTACTTC; CDR3aa: CASSQVLAGESEQYF
j_gene: TRBJ2-7; v_gene: TRBV7-2; d_gene: NA; abundance: NA; CDR3nt: TGTGCCAGCAGCTTTCTCAAGGGAGAGCAGTACTTC; CDR3aa: CASSFLKGEQYF
j_gene: TRBJ2-2; v_gene: TRBV28; d_gene: NA; abundance: NA; CDR3nt: TGTGCCAGCAGCTGGGCAGGGGCGCTTGGCACCGGGGAGCTGTTTTTT; CDR3aa: CASSWAGALGTGELFF
j_gene: TRBJ2-7; v_gene: TRBV14; d_gene: NA; abundance: NA; CDR3nt: TGTGCCAGCAGTCAACCCCGCGGCGGACTCCCCTACGAGCAGTACTTC; CDR3aa: CASSQPRGGLPYEQYF
j_gene: TRBJ2-2; v_gene: TRBV19; d_gene: TRBD1; abundance: NA; CDR3nt: TGTGCCAGTAGTGGGAGACAGGGACCCACCGGGGAGCTGTTTTTT; CDR3aa: CASSGRQGPTGELFF
j_gene: TRBJ1-4; v_gene: TRBV19; d_gene: NA; abundance: NA; CDR3nt: TGTGCCAGTAGGGAGGGAGGGAAACTGTTTTTT; CDR3aa: CASREGGKLFF
j_gene: TRBJ1-3; v_gene: TRBV5-6; d_gene: NA; abundance: few; CDR3nt: TGTGCCAGCAGCTGGGGACACTCTGGAAACACCATATATTTT; CDR3aa: CASSWGHSGNTIYF
j_gene: TRBJ1-1; v_gene: TRBV7-9; d_gene: TRBD1; abundance: NA; CDR3nt: TGTGCCAGCAGCCGCGGACAGGGGGCGTCTGGAGCGAACACTGAAGCTTTCTTT; CDR3aa: CASSRGQGASGANTEAFF
j_gene: TRBJ1-3; v_gene: TRBV29-1; d_gene: NA; abundance: NA; CDR3nt: TGCAGCGTTGCCCATGGAAACACCATATATTTT; CDR3aa: CSVAHGNTIYF
j_gene: TRBJ2-5; v_gene: TRBV13; d_gene: TRBD2; abundance: NA; CDR3nt: TGTGCCAGCAGCCCTCCTGGGAGGGTAGAGACCCAGTACTTC; CDR3aa: CASSPPGRVETQYF
j_gene: TRBJ2-7; v_gene: TRBV29-1; d_gene: TRBD1; abundance: NA; CDR3nt: TGCAGCGTTGAAGATCGGACAGGGCCCTACGAGCAGTACTTC; CDR3aa: CSVEDRTGPYEQYF
j_gene: TRBJ2-7; v_gene: TRBV15; d_gene: NA; abundance: NA; CDR3nt: TGTGCCACCAGCACCGCCCCCTGGGTGGAAGAGGGTATCTACGAGCAGTACTTC; CDR3aa: CATSTAPWVEEGIYEQYF
j_gene: TRBJ2-3; v_gene: TRBV9; d_gene: TRBD2; abundance: NA; CDR3nt: TGTGCCAGCAGCATCGGGACTAGCGGGAGCACAGATACGCAGTATTTT; CDR3aa: CASSIGTSGSTDTQYF
j_gene: TRBJ2-7; v_gene: TRBV5-1; d_gene: NA; abundance: NA; CDR3nt: TGCGCCAGCAGCTTGGCGGGACACTCCTACGAGCAGTACTTC; CDR3aa: CASSLAGHSYEQYF
j_gene: TRBJ2-3; v_gene: TRBV18; d_gene: TRBD2; abundance: NA; CDR3nt: TGTGCCAGCTCACCCCCGGGACTGCGGGAGGGCACAGATACGCAGTATTTT; CDR3aa: CASSPPGLREGTDTQYF
j_gene: TRBJ1-1; v_gene: TRBV7-3; d_gene: NA; abundance: NA; CDR3nt: TGTGCCAGCAGCTTAACCCGAAGCACTGAAGCTTTCTTT; CDR3aa: CASSLTRSTEAFF
j_gene: TRBJ1-1; v_gene: TRBV5-4; d_gene: TRBD1; abundance: few; CDR3nt: TGTGCCAGCAGCTTTACAGGGGGAATTGAAGCTTTCTTT; CDR3aa: CASSFTGGIEAFF
j_gene: TRBJ2-7; v_gene: TRBV7-3; d_gene: TRBD1; abundance: NA; CDR3nt: TGTGCCAGCAGCTTAATAGGGACAGGCCACGAGCAGTACTTC; CDR3aa: CASSLIGTGHEQYF
j_gene: TRBJ2-7; v_gene: TRBV4-3; d_gene: TRBD2; abundance: once; CDR3nt: TGCGCCAGCAGCCAAAGGACTAGCGGCTACGAGCAGTACTTC; CDR3aa: CASSQRTSGYEQYF
j_gene: TRBJ1-3; v_gene: TRBV2; d_gene: NA; abundance: NA; CDR3nt: TGTGCCAGCAGAACTAGGACAGTTTTCTCTGGAAACACCATATATTTT; CDR3aa: CASRTRTVFSGNTIYF
j_gene: TRBJ1-2; v_gene: TRBV9; d_gene: NA; abundance: NA; CDR3nt: TGTGCCAGCAGCGTAGGTACGCGGGGCGGCGATAATGGCTACACCTTC; CDR3aa: CASSVGTRGGDNGYTF
j_gene: TRBJ2-2; v_gene: TRBV23-1; d_gene: NA; abundance: NA; CDR3nt: TGCGCCAGCAGTGGGACCGGGGAGCTGTTTTTT; CDR3aa: CASSGTGELFF
j_gene: TRBJ2-3; v_gene: TRBV4-2; d_gene: TRBD2; abundance: NA; CDR3nt: TGTGCCAGCAGCCAAGTCCATAGCGGGAGGGCCGGCCGCACGCAGTATTTT; CDR3aa: CASSQVHSGRAGRTQYF
j_gene: TRBJ2-1; v_gene: TRBV2; d_gene: NA; abundance: NA; CDR3nt: TGTGCCAGCAGTGAAACGGGGGGCGCATACAATGAGCAGTTCTTC; CDR3aa: CASSETGGAYNEQFF
j_gene: TRBJ2-4; v_gene: TRBV19; d_gene: NA; abundance: NA; CDR3nt: TGTGCCAGTACCGACAGGTTAGCCAAAAACATTCAGTACTTC; CDR3aa: CASTDRLAKNIQYF